These 25 T cell receptor beta chains share one sample of origin, sequenced in a study of shared clonotypes between healthy human individuals. The table came from immunoSEQ multiplex PCR; TCRdb's copy has only in-frame clones and leaves some out. The data show roughly 500,000 clones, about 78% seen once. Sequenced: PBMCs. The source is a woman aged 40 to 55 in good health. Some clones in this sample may be carry-over from other donors' samples.

This clone appeared once. The chain links TRBV18 to TRBJ1-4, with D possibly being TRBD1 (6 bases). V lost 2 bases, J lost 8 bases, and 12 bases lay in between. The germline gives CDR1 KGHSH, CDR2 LQKENI. The length of the CDR3 is 14 residues. CDR3 nucleotide sequence: TGTGCCAGCTCACCAGGCAGGGGTTGGGAAAAACTGTTTTTT. This encodes CASSPGRGWEKLFF.

This chain joins TRBV5-6 and TRBJ2-2; D remains unclear. CDR3 length: 14 residues. V was trimmed by 2 bases and J by 2 bases, leaving 7 bases between them. In germline, CDR1 is SGHDT, CDR2 YYEEEE. CDR3 DNA sequence: TGTGCCAGCAGCTTAGAGAGAAACACCGGGGAGCTGTTTTTT. Protein product: CASSLERNTGELFF. The complete variable domain, with remaining parts taken from reference TRBV5-6 and TRBJ2-2, reads DAGVTQSPTHLIKTRGQQVTLRCSPKSGHDTVSWYQQALGQGPQFIFQYYEEEERQRGNFPDRFSGHQFPNYSSELNVNALLLGDSALYLCASSLERNTGELFFGEGSRLTVL.

This clone was observed once. This chain connects TRBV6-1 to TRBJ1-2, with a possible D match to TRBD1 (5 bases). Germline V CDR1 and CDR2: MNHNS, SASEGT. V shed 1 base and J shed 7 bases, with 16 bases lying between them. This CDR3 is built from 15 residues. The DNA of the CDR3 is TGTGCCAGCAGTGAAGTCCGGGGACCCGGGAGTGGCTACACCTTC. This sequence encodes CASSEVRGPGSGYTF.

In this sample, this clone turned up many times. V gene TRBV7-3 combines with J gene TRBJ2-3; maybe TRBD2 (6 bases). Per the germline V gene, CDR1 is SGHTA and CDR2 is FQGTGA. The germline V and J ends were trimmed by 4 bases and 2 bases, with 19 bases remaining between them. The CDR3 is 17 amino acids. DNA for the CDR3: TGTGCCAGCAGCTCGGGTGGAGGGATCACTTTCACAGATACGCAGTATTTT. This translates into CASSSGGGITFTDTQYF.

The chain recombines TRBV28 with TRBJ2-7, with 7 bases aligning to TRBD2. CDR1 is MDHEN, CDR2 SYDVKM, per germline. This CDR3 is built from 15 residues. Trimming took 8 bases from V and 0 from J; bases not matched to a gene: 10. The CDR3 bases are TGTGCCAGCGTAGGGCGGGAGCCCACCTCCTACGAGCAGTACTTC. This codes for CASVGREPTSYEQYF.

This clone came up a few times. The chain links TRBV5-1 to TRBJ2-3; TRBD2 aligns across 12 bases. Germline assignment: CDR1 SGHRS and CDR2 YFSETQ. V shed 4 bases and J 6 bases; nucleotides not matched to a gene: 6. This CDR3 contains 15 residues. The CDR3 loop reads CASSTLLAGGDTQYF. The CDR3 DNA is TGCGCCAGCAGCACCCTGCTAGCGGGAGGGGATACGCAGTATTTT.

As to this clone: Additional DNA sequences in this sample encode the identical CDR3. The gene calls are TRBV18 and TRBJ2-7; TRBD1 or TRBD2 may be the D gene (5 bases each). Germline V CDR1 and CDR2: KGHSH, LQKENI. The CDR3 extends over 13 amino acids. Trimming removed 3 bases from V and 6 bases from J, with 12 bases in between. CDR3 region: CASSPMTEGEQYF. CDR3 bases: TGTGCCAGCTCACCGATGACAGAGGGCGAGCAGTACTTC.

The rearrangement joins TRBV6-1 to TRBJ2-7; D is unresolved. V was shortened by 3 bases and J by 0 bases, with 9 bases between the two germline ends. Looked up from germline, CDR1 is MNHNS and CDR2 is SASEGT. This CDR3 spans 14 amino acids. CDR3 nucleotides: TGTGCCAGCAGTGATCGGTCCCGCTCCTACGAGCAGTACTTC. This codes for CASSDRSRSYEQYF.

The chain combines TRBV14 with TRBJ2-5; TRBD2 might be the D (6 bases). The V gene's germline CDR1 is SGHDN and CDR2 FVKESK. V was clipped by 5 bases and J by 7 bases, with 38 bases between them. There are 21 residues in the CDR3. The CDR3 loop is CASSVAKLEGTASTTPATQYF. The CDR3 DNA reads TGTGCCAGCAGCGTAGCGAAGTTGGAGGGAACAGCCTCCACCACCCCAGCGACCCAGTACTTC.

The chain couples TRBV4-3 to TRBJ2-3; no clear D. The CDR3 is 15 amino acids. The ends were cut back, 0 bases at V and 0 bases at J, with 7 bases in the middle. The germline gives CDR1 LGHNA, CDR2 YSLEER. DNA of the CDR3: TGCGCCAGCAGCCAAGAGACGAGGAGCACAGATACGCAGTATTTT. Its translation is CASSQETRSTDTQYF.

The chain is built from TRBV7-7 and TRBJ2-7; D is unresolved. The CDR3 runs 13 residues. Trimming stripped 5 bases from V and 5 bases from J, with 13 bases between. CDR1 and CDR2 from the germline V gene are SSHAT and FNYEAQ (reference sequence). CDR3 loop: CASSPLGADEQYF. The CDR3 nucleotides read TGTGCCAGCAGCCCCTTGGGTGCCGACGAGCAGTACTTC. Looking up the rest from reference TRBV7-7 and TRBJ2-7 gives the full variable domain: GAGVSQSPRYKVTKRGQDVTLRCDPISSHATLYWYQQALGQGPEFLTYFNYEAQPDKSGLPSDRFSAERPEGSISTLTIQRTEQRDSAMYRCASSPLGADEQYFGPGTRLTVT.

Only a few counts were recorded for this clone. The gene calls are TRBV6-1 and TRBJ2-2; a possible D gene is TRBD2 (6 bases). V was cut by 4 bases and J by 3 bases, with 12 bases left in between. The CDR3 has 15 amino acids. Germline CDR1 MNHNS, CDR2 SASEGT. As DNA, the CDR3 is TGTGCCAGCAGTGCTCTGGGACTTTACACCGGGGAGCTGTTTTTT. Translating it yields CASSALGLYTGELFF.

The table lists this clone with a few counts. This rearrangement joins TRBV4-3 to TRBJ2-7; no clear D. This CDR3 has 14 amino acids. V lost 0 bases, J lost 0 bases, and 6 bases lay in between. From germline, CDR1 is LGHNA and CDR2 YSLEER. Written as DNA, the CDR3 is TGCGCCAGCAGCCAAGAGGCCAGCTCCTACGAGCAGTACTTC. As protein: CASSQEASSYEQYF.

Of note for this clone: This may be a read error, as it is one base from a much larger clone. The chain links TRBV29-1 to TRBJ1-2, with 7 positions matching TRBD1. Germline V gene lookup returns CDR1 SQVTM and CDR2 ANQGSEA. The CDR3 spans 14 residues. The DNA of the CDR3 is TGCAGCGTTGATCAAGGGGGCGGGGGCTATAGCTACACCTTC. Protein product: CSVDQGGGGYSYTF. The whole variable domain, remainder taken from reference TRBV29-1 and TRBJ1-2, is SAVISQKPSRDICQRGTSLTIQCQVDSQVTMMFWYRQQPGQSLTLIATANQGSEATYESGFVIDKFPISRPNLTFSTLTVSNMSPEDSSIYLCSVDQGGGGYSYTFGSGTRLTVV.

The chain links TRBV7-2 to TRBJ1-5; a weak D match, TRBD1 (6 bases). This CDR3 spans 15 amino acids. Germline V CDR1 and CDR2: SGHTA, FQGNSA. V shed 2 bases and J shed 3 bases, with 11 bases lying between them. CDR3 DNA: TGTGCCAGCAGCTTAAATGACAGGCTCAATCAGCCCCAGCATTTT. This sequence encodes CASSLNDRLNQPQHF.

This clone came up many times. V is TRBV5-1 and J is TRBJ2-3, with D perhaps TRBD2 (6 bases). This CDR3 region has 16 residues. V lost 4 bases to trimming and J lost 2 bases, with 17 bases between them. In germline, CDR1 is SGHRS, CDR2 YFSETQ. The DNA of the CDR3 is TGCGCCAGCAGCCCCAAACGGGACTGGATCACAGATACGCAGTATTTT. Its protein is CASSPKRDWITDTQYF.

This clone was counted once. V usage is TRBV2 and J usage is TRBJ2-2, with a possible D match to TRBD2 (5 bases). CDR3 length equals 13 residues. Trimming cost V 7 bases and J 6 bases, with 12 bases left between them. Germline CDR1 SNHLY, CDR2 FYNNEI. The CDR3 sequence is CASTLAGPGELFF. CDR3 DNA: TGTGCCAGCACCCTCGCGGGTCCCGGGGAGCTGTTTTTT.

The chain recombines TRBV27 with TRBJ1-2; D might be TRBD1 (5 bases). Trimming removed 2 bases from V and 5 bases from J, with 15 bases in between. The germline gives CDR1 MNHEY, CDR2 SMNVEV (reference sequence). The CDR3 extends over 15 amino acids. CDR3 sequence: CASSLRQGIGYGYTF. CDR3 DNA: TGTGCCAGCAGTTTAAGGCAGGGAATCGGGTATGGCTACACCTTC.

V is TRBV19 and J is TRBJ2-1; 10 bases agree with TRBD2. Germline-derived CDR1 and CDR2 are LNHDA and SQIVND (reference sequence). V lost 4 bases to trimming and J lost 9 bases; unmatched junction nucleotides: 9. This CDR3 region has 15 residues. The CDR3 bases are TGTGCCAGTAGTACGATGCTAGCGGGAGCGGTTGAGCAGTTCTTC. Amino acids: CASSTMLAGAVEQFF.

The chain recombines TRBV14 with TRBJ1-3; TRBD1 is a possible D gene (5 bases). The CDR3 runs 16 residues. The germline V gene has CDR1 SGHDN and CDR2 FVKESK. V was pared by 3 bases and J by 0 bases, with 12 bases between. The CDR3 region has the DNA TGTGCCAGCAGCCATCGACAGAGCCCCTCTGGAAACACCATATATTTT. Encoded protein: CASSHRQSPSGNTIYF.

Only a few counts were recorded for this clone. The same CDR3 can be traced to other DNA sequences in this sample. The rearrangement uses TRBV29-1 and TRBJ1-1, with TRBD1 matching 9 bases. From germline, CDR1 is SQVTM and CDR2 ANQGSEA. The CDR3 is 12 residues long. After removal of 7 bases from V and 3 bases from J, the junction contained 3 bases not matched to a gene. CDR3 loop: CSARTGDTEAFF. CDR3 DNA: TGCAGCGCGAGGACAGGGGACACTGAAGCTTTCTTT.

The chain combines TRBV10-2 with TRBJ2-7, with D perhaps TRBD1 (6 bases). The germline CDR1 and CDR2 sequences are WSHSY and SAAADI. The CDR3 spans 13 residues. V was clipped by 5 bases and J by 5 bases, with 13 bases between them. CDR3 region: CASSTGQANEQYF. The CDR3 DNA sequence: TGCGCCAGCAGTACAGGGCAGGCCAACGAGCAGTACTTC.

The rearrangement joins TRBV11-2 to TRBJ1-1; the D gene is possibly TRBD1 (5 bases). CDR1 is SGHAT and CDR2 is FQNNGV in the germline V gene. The germline V and J ends were trimmed by 7 bases and 4 bases, with 13 bases remaining between them. The CDR3 has 13 amino acids. Here the CDR3 reads CASTPGRGTEAFF. The CDR3 DNA follows: TGTGCCAGCACCCCGGGGAGGGGCACTGAAGCTTTCTTT.

The J gene is TRBJ2-7, the V gene TRBV15, with D possibly matching TRBD2 (7 bases). V lost 5 bases to trimming and J lost 4 bases, with 18 bases between them. This CDR3 is built from 15 residues. Germline V lookup: CDR1 LNHNV, CDR2 YYDKDF (reference sequence). Here the CDR3 reads CATSEGGGIRYEQYF. The CDR3 DNA sequence: TGTGCCACCAGCGAGGGGGGAGGGATAAGATACGAGCAGTACTTC.

This sequence joins TRBV28 and TRBJ1-4; no reliable D call. V lost 5 bases and J lost 0, with 7 bases in between. This CDR3 spans 14 amino acids. Looked up from germline, CDR1 is MDHEN and CDR2 is SYDVKM. The CDR3 protein is CASSLSATNEKLFF. In nucleotides, the CDR3 is TGTGCCAGCAGTCTCTCCGCAACTAATGAAAAACTGTTTTTT. Variable domain in full (rest from reference TRBV28 and TRBJ1-4): DVKVTQSSRYLVKRTGEKVFLECVQDMDHENMFWYRQDPGLGLRLIYFSYDVKMKEKGDIPEGYSVSREKKERFSLILESASTNQTSMYLCASSLSATNEKLFFGSGTQLSVL.